This record covers a single T cell receptor beta chain. The CDR3 is made up of 15 amino acids. The germline V and J ends were trimmed by 3 bases and 8 bases, with 19 bases remaining between them. CDR1 and CDR2 (germline): MDHEN, SYDVKM. The sample originates from a study of blood T cell repertoires in COVID-19. About the research overall: The United States, Italy and Spain provided the acute and convalescent COVID-19 samples. T cells, B-cell-depleted T cells, or PBMCs provided the cDNA or gDNA that served as material.

Per the authors' pipeline: Amplification of reference gene primers provided the estimated nucleated cell counts. Here immunoSEQ multiplex PCR was the method, and the copy in TCRdb shows in-frame clones only, minus some. The V and J calls and the clone size are those of that table, but D and trimming were determined from the DNA. Of about 300,000 clones in the sample, about four fifths were seen once. The rearrangement joins TRBV28 to TRBJ1-2; possible D gene TRBD1, 5 bases. This clonotype originated in a woman aged 50 to 60 who had recovered from COVID-19. Sample: peripheral blood. The CDR3 reads CASSFIVQVGGGYTF. CDR3 bases: TGTGCCAGCAGTTTTATCGTGCAGGTCGGGGGAGGCTACACCTTC.